These 2 T cell receptor beta chains originate from one sample sequenced in a study of regulatory T cells in long-lasting Graves disease. Time point meaning: persistent/refractory GD, antithyroid drugs over 5 years with positive TRAb. PBMC-derived RNA was used for the TCR library. iRepertoire HTBI primers and Arm-PCR of CDR3 regions built TCR beta libraries. TCRdb used MiXCR to reprocess the multiplex PCR reads, holding one entry per CDR3 protein. There are 300,000 to 400,000 distinct CDR3 sequences in the sample; 15% to 20% occur only once, and around 30% lies in the top ten. The sample here was peripheral blood mononuclear cells (PBMCs), taken when the disease was refractory, from a patient treated with antithyroid drugs. The origin of the receptors is a female donor with Graves disease.

This clonotype turned up a few times. This chain links TRBV29-1 with TRBJ1-1; no clear D gene. The germline gives CDR1 SQVTM, CDR2 ANQGSEA. The CDR3 is made up of 14 amino acids. V lost 3 bases, J lost 6 bases, and 17 bases lay in between. CDR3 bases: TGCAGCGTTGAGGTCCCAAACCAAAACGCTGAAGCTTTCTTT. Translating it yields CSVEVPNQNAEAFF.

The chain employs TRBV9 and TRBJ1-1, with TRBD1 matching 7 bases. The germline CDR1 and CDR2 sequences are SGDLS and YYNGEE. There are 15 residues in the CDR3. With V trimmed by 0 bases and J by 3 bases, 5 bases remained unmatched. The CDR3 spells CASSVGGQGDTEAFF. The CDR3 DNA reads TGTGCCAGCAGCGTAGGAGGGCAGGGGGACACTGAAGCTTTCTTT.